These T cell receptor beta chains were read from a single sample in a study of CD8 T cells in ankylosing spondylitis. TCRdb ran MiXCR on the 5' RACE reads and lists one entry per CDR3 protein. The table has roughly 440,000 distinct CDR3 sequences, roughly 17% seen once. Material: blood, either unsorted or a sorted T cell fraction (not recorded which). These TCRs come from a male donor with ankylosing spondylitis. The CDR3 runs from the conserved cysteine through the conserved F or W. Each record gives: CDR3 protein, CDR3 DNA, D gene, clone size, V gene, J gene. The D gene is left open where the match is weak. Clone size is shown for a subset of rows, as once, few, many or a class of expanded clone.

CASTPDSRPETQYF	TGCGCCAGCACTCCGGACAGCCGCCCGGAGACCCAGTACTTC	-	-	TRBV5-1	TRBJ2-5
CASSSRRQLAGGTLDTQYF	TGTGCCAGCAGCTCACGCCGCCAACTAGCGGGAGGGACCCTAGATACGCAGTATTTT	TRBD2	few	TRBV28	TRBJ2-3
CASSLRAGTEQFF	TGTGCCAGCAGCTTAAGGGCCGGTACTGAGCAGTTCTTC	-	-	TRBV11-2	TRBJ2-1
CASSRPWTGRDNEQFF	TGTGCCAGCAGTCGACCGTGGACAGGGAGAGACAATGAGCAGTTCTTC	TRBD1	-	TRBV6-2/TRBV6-3	TRBJ2-1
CASSLTGSEYEQYF	TGCGCCAGCAGCTTGACGGGGTCGGAATACGAGCAGTACTTC	-	few	TRBV5-1	TRBJ2-7
CASSESNRARQPQHF	TGCGCCAGCAGTGAGTCGAACAGGGCCCGCCAGCCCCAGCATTTT	-	-	TRBV10-2	TRBJ1-5
CASSPAGGKNIQYF	TGTGCCAGCTCACCAGCGGGAGGGAAAAACATTCAGTACTTC	TRBD2	few	TRBV18	TRBJ2-4
CSASNARQSNQPQHF	TGCAGTGCTTCAAATGCTAGACAAAGCAATCAGCCCCAGCATTTT	-	many	TRBV20-1	TRBJ1-5
CRGTSGSTDTQYF	TGCCGGGGGACTAGCGGGTCCACAGATACGCAGTATTTT	TRBD2	-	TRBV20-1	TRBJ2-3
CASSQTTSGGYYEQYF	TGTGCCAGCAGCCAAACAACTAGCGGGGGGTATTACGAGCAGTACTTC	TRBD2	few	TRBV4-2	TRBJ2-7
CASREQGGNQPQHF	TGTGCCAGCAGGGAACAGGGGGGCAATCAGCCCCAGCATTTT	TRBD1	-	TRBV6-1	TRBJ1-5
CASRKSGGVGELFF	TGTGCCAGCAGAAAATCAGGGGGAGTCGGGGAGCTGTTTTTT	TRBD1	-	TRBV2	TRBJ2-2
CASSRRTGQIDYGYTF	TGTGCCAGCAGCCGGCGGACAGGGCAGATAGACTATGGCTACACCTTC	TRBD1	-	TRBV3-1	TRBJ1-2
CASSGGTGRNEQFF	TGTGCCAGCAGTGGGGGGACCGGACGGAATGAGCAGTTCTTC	-	-	TRBV6-1	TRBJ2-1
CSVGSSAGELFF	TGCAGCGTCGGGAGTTCGGCCGGGGAGCTGTTTTTT	-	few	TRBV29-1	TRBJ2-2
CASSLKTGVHPQYF	TGTGCCAGCAGCCTAAAGACAGGGGTACATCCGCAGTACTTC	TRBD1	-	TRBV7-3	TRBJ2-7
CASSPDRPMNTEAFF	TGTGCCAGCAGCCCAGACAGGCCCATGAACACTGAAGCTTTCTTT	-	-	TRBV3-1	TRBJ1-1
CASSTSTSGSSYNEQFF	TGCGCCAGCAGCACCAGTACTAGCGGGAGTTCCTACAATGAGCAGTTCTTC	TRBD2	many	TRBV5-1	TRBJ2-1
CASSEKKVPGYGYTF	TGTGCCAGCAGTGAAAAAAAGGTCCCCGGCTATGGCTACACCTTC	-	-	TRBV6-1	TRBJ1-2
CASRRDKHEKLFF	TGTGCCAGCCGGAGGGACAAACATGAAAAACTGTTTTTT	-	few	TRBV21-1	TRBJ1-4
CAIRGQEANYGYTF	TGTGCCATCAGGGGACAGGAGGCTAACTATGGCTACACCTTC	TRBD1	few	TRBV10-3	TRBJ1-2
CASGRSGNTIYF	TGTGCCTCCGGCAGATCTGGAAACACCATATATTTT	-	few	TRBV6-5	TRBJ1-3
CASSEARETQYF	TGTGCCAGCAGTGAAGCGCGGGAGACCCAGTACTTC	-	few	TRBV2	TRBJ2-5
CASSPGMASGLPRYF	TGTGCCAGCAGCCCAGGGATGGCTAGCGGGCTCCCCAGGTACTTC	TRBD2	-	TRBV5-6	TRBJ2-7
CASSYRGTSGGAGTDTQYF	TGTGCCAGCAGTTACAGGGGGACTAGCGGGGGGGCCGGCACAGATACGCAGTATTTT	TRBD2	few	TRBV6-5	TRBJ2-3
CSASPQETQYF	TGCAGTGCTAGCCCCCAAGAGACCCAGTACTTC	-	many	TRBV20-1	TRBJ2-5
CASSPRGGYGNTIYF	TGTGCCAGCAGCCCTAGGGGGGGATATGGAAACACCATATATTTT	-	few	TRBV7-9	TRBJ1-3
CASSLTAGGLNNEQFF	TGCGCCAGCAGCTTGACGGCGGGAGGGTTAAACAATGAGCAGTTCTTC	TRBD2	few	TRBV5-1	TRBJ2-1
CASSSFDRTGENYGYTF	TGTGCCAGCAGTTCCTTCGATCGGACAGGGGAGAACTATGGCTACACCTTC	TRBD1	-	TRBV28	TRBJ1-2
CASSKGTERSYEQYF	TGTGCCAGCAGCAAGGGGACAGAACGCTCCTACGAGCAGTACTTC	TRBD1	-	TRBV6-1	TRBJ2-7
CASSQRNGGSSYNEQFF	TGTGCCAGCAGCCAAAGGAATGGCGGGAGCTCCTACAATGAGCAGTTCTTC	TRBD2	-	TRBV4-2	TRBJ2-1
CASSETSGRGYEQYF	TGTGCCAGCAGCGAGACTAGCGGGAGAGGGTACGAGCAGTACTTC	TRBD2	-	TRBV6-1	TRBJ2-7
CSVVQGFSGANVLTF	TGCAGCGTTGTACAGGGCTTCTCTGGGGCCAACGTCCTGACTTTC	-	-	TRBV29-1	TRBJ2-6
CASSVKGPGEKLFF	TGTGCCAGCAGTGTGAAGGGGCCCGGGGAAAAACTGTTTTTT	-	few	TRBV6-1	TRBJ1-4
CASSRTVAYEQYF	TGTGCCAGTAGTAGGACGGTCGCCTACGAGCAGTACTTC	-	-	TRBV19	TRBJ2-7
CSAPRLAGRNTGELFF	TGCAGTGCTCCGAGACTAGCGGGACGGAACACCGGGGAGCTGTTTTTT	TRBD2	few	TRBV20-1	TRBJ2-2
CASSVPTGEETQYF	TGCGCCAGCAGCGTACCAACAGGGGAAGAGACCCAGTACTTC	TRBD1	-	TRBV5-1	TRBJ2-5
CASRRGTDVPQYF	TGTGCCAGCAGACGCGGGACAGATGTTCCCCAGTACTTC	-	few	TRBV6-1	TRBJ2-7
CASSPRQGDMGGYTF	TGTGCCAGCAGTCCCCGACAGGGGGATATGGGTGGCTACACCTTC	TRBD1	-	TRBV12-3/TRBV12-4	TRBJ1-2
CASSLGQVNNSPLHF	TGTGCCAGCAGCTTAGGACAGGTTAATAATTCACCCCTCCACTTT	TRBD1	-	TRBV5-6	TRBJ1-6